This passage covers 24 T cell receptor beta chains from one sample sequenced in a study of blood T cell repertoires in COVID-19. Assay: immunoSEQ multiplex PCR; the TCRdb copy retains only in-frame clones and omits some. This sample has about 18,000 clones, with approximately 88% found just once. Sequenced input: PBMCs or T cells enriched from blood (not recorded which). These receptors all come from a woman younger than 45 who had recovered from COVID-19.

In this sample, this clone turned up once. The chain carries TRBV30 and TRBJ1-5, with TRBD1 as a possible D gene (6 bases). Trimming took 0 bases from V and 2 from J, leaving 11 bases between them. From germline, CDR1 is GTSNPN and CDR2 SVGIG (reference sequence). This CDR3 is built from 15 residues. The CDR3 loop reads CAWSVLGARNQPQHF. In DNA, the CDR3 is TGTGCCTGGAGTGTACTGGGGGCTCGCAATCAGCCCCAGCATTTT.

The chain combines TRBV5-1 with TRBJ1-1; perhaps TRBD1 as D (5 bases). The CDR3 covers 15 residues. The V and J ends lost 2 bases and 2 bases respectively, with 13 bases between them. Germline values: CDR1 SGHRS, CDR2 YFSETQ. CDR3: CASSLTPGGNTEAFF. The CDR3, as DNA: TGCGCCAGCAGCTTAACCCCCGGGGGAAACACTGAAGCTTTCTTT.

The V call is TRBV19, the J call TRBJ2-2; a weak D match, TRBD1 (7 bases). Germline V gene sequence: CDR1 LNHDA, CDR2 SQIVND (reference sequence). The germline V and J ends were trimmed by 6 bases and 0 bases, with 11 bases remaining between them. This CDR3 comprises 15 residues. The CDR3 nucleotides are TGTGCCAGTAGGGAGGGGGCTTCGAACACCGGGGAGCTGTTTTTT. Its protein product is CASREGASNTGELFF.

This clone was observed a handful of times. The rearrangement uses TRBV27 and TRBJ2-1; D perhaps matches TRBD2 (6 bases). The V and J ends lost 2 bases and 5 bases respectively, with 7 bases between them. The CDR3 loop spans 13 amino acids. The V gene's germline CDR1 is MNHEY and CDR2 SMNVEV (reference sequence). CDR3 DNA: TGTGCCAGCAGTTTAAGCGGGCACAATGAGCAGTTCTTC. Translated: CASSLSGHNEQFF.

V is TRBV11-2 and J is TRBJ2-7; 9 positions match TRBD2. The V gene's germline CDR1 is SGHAT and CDR2 FQNNGV. J gave up 3 bases and V 2 bases, and 8 bases lay outside the gene matches. The CDR3 runs 16 residues. CDR3 nucleotide sequence: TGTGCCAGCAGCTTAATCAGCGGGGGGCCTTACTACGAGCAGTACTTC. It translates to CASSLISGGPYYEQYF. Combining the CDR3 with reference TRBV11-2 and TRBJ2-7 gives the whole variable domain EAGVAQSPRYKIIEKRQSVAFWCNPISGHATLYWYQQILGQGPKLLIQFQNNGVVDDSQLPKDRFSAERLKGVDSTLKIQPAKLEDSAVYLCASSLISGGPYYEQYFGPGTRLTVT.

This clone appeared a single time. This chain uses TRBV24-1 with TRBJ2-7; a weak D match, TRBD1 (6 bases). Trimming shortened V by 6 bases and J by 4 bases, and 12 bases separated the two germline ends. CDR1 KGHDR and CDR2 SFDVKD come from the germline V gene. CDR3 length: 13 residues. The CDR3 DNA reads as TGTGCCACCAGTCCGATGGGGGCATACGAGCAGTACTTC. Protein: CATSPMGAYEQYF.

The gene calls are TRBV10-3 and TRBJ1-1; possibly TRBD1 for D (5 bases). Trimming left V 4 bases short and J 8 bases short, with 14 bases between. Germline CDR1 reads ENHRY; CDR2 reads SYGVKD. The CDR3 length is 13 residues. CDR3 sequence reads: CAISVAGVEEAFF. In nucleotides, the CDR3 is TGTGCCATCAGTGTTGCGGGGGTCGAAGAAGCTTTCTTT.

This sequence joins TRBV30 and TRBJ1-1, with 11 bases matching TRBD1. The CDR3 spans 15 residues. Trimming removed 0 bases from V and 5 bases from J; junction bases left unmatched: 5. Germline CDR1 and CDR2: GTSNPN and SVGIG (reference sequence). The CDR3 bases are TGTGCCTGGAGTGTGCGGGACAGGGGGAAGACTGAAGCTTTCTTT. Amino acid sequence: CAWSVRDRGKTEAFF.

The chain carries TRBV14 and TRBJ2-3, with a tentative D call TRBD1 (6 bases). Germline V CDR1 and CDR2: SGHDN, FVKESK. CDR3 size: 16 residues. V lost 3 bases, J lost 4 bases, and 17 bases lay in between. The chain's CDR3 is CASSHLDRRSADTQYF. The CDR3 coding sequence is TGTGCCAGCAGCCACCTTGACAGGAGGTCAGCAGATACGCAGTATTTT. The full variable domain, in which reference TRBV14 and TRBJ2-3 provide the parts outside the CDR3, is EAGVTQFPSHSVIEKGQTVTLRCDPISGHDNLYWYRRVMGKEIKFLLHFVKESKQDESGMPNNRFLAERTGGTYSTLKVQPAELEDSGVYFCASSHLDRRSADTQYFGPGTRLTVL.

This sequence joins TRBV6-1 and TRBJ2-4; the D is unclear. The CDR3 covers 14 residues. V was pared by 1 base and J by 5 bases, with 9 bases between. Germline V gene sequence: CDR1 MNHNS, CDR2 SASEGT. As DNA, the CDR3 is TGTGCCAGCAGTGAAGGCGGCCGAGAAAACATTCAGTACTTC. Translation gives CASSEGGRENIQYF.

For this clone: Mismatch with germline at one junction end may stem from a read error. The rearrangement joins TRBV30 to TRBJ1-2; D might be TRBD1 (6 bases). Germline-derived CDR1 and CDR2 are GTSNPN and SVGIG (reference sequence). The CDR3 covers 13 residues. The DNA for the CDR3 is TGTGCCTGGAGTGACCCTGGGGCCCAGGGGAGGGTCTTC. Protein sequence: CAWSDPGAQGRVF. The whole variable domain, filled in from reference TRBV30 and TRBJ1-2, reads SQTIHQWPATLVQPVGSPLSLECTVEGTSNPNLYWYRQAAGRGLQLLFYSVGIGQISSEVPQNLSASRPQDRQFILSSKKLLLSDSGFYLCAWSDPGAQGRVFGSGTRLTVV.

The chain combines TRBV9 with TRBJ2-1, with TRBD2 as a possible D gene (6 bases). This CDR3 has 15 amino acids. The germline V gene encodes CDR1 SGDLS and CDR2 YYNGEE. V was trimmed by 3 bases and J by 9 bases, leaving 19 bases between them. CDR3 coding DNA: TGTGCCAGCAGCGGAAATCCGGAACTAGCAGTTGAGCAGTTCTTC. Protein: CASSGNPELAVEQFF.

The chain is built from TRBV19 and TRBJ1-1, with a tentative D call TRBD1 (5 bases). The CDR3 totals 11 residues. Germline values: CDR1 LNHDA, CDR2 SQIVND (reference sequence). V shed 6 bases and J shed 7 bases, with 9 bases lying between them. The CDR3 loop is CASRGRGEAFF. In DNA, the CDR3 is TGTGCCAGTAGGGGAAGGGGTGAAGCTTTCTTT.

This chain uses TRBV7-9 with TRBJ1-1; D might be TRBD1 (6 bases). The CDR3 length is 13 residues. Germline V gene sequence: CDR1 SEHNR, CDR2 FQNEAQ (reference sequence). The V end lost 5 bases, the J end lost 3 bases, and 10 bases lay between the germline ends. CDR3 nucleotides: TGTGCCAGCAGCAGGGACACCTACACTGAAGCTTTCTTT. This gives the protein CASSRDTYTEAFF.

V usage is TRBV7-2 and J usage is TRBJ2-7; 7 bases line up with TRBD1. Per the germline V gene, CDR1 is SGHTA and CDR2 is FQGNSA. V gave up 5 bases and J gave up 2 bases; unmatched junction bases: 9. The CDR3 totals 15 residues. The CDR3: CASSPDRTVTYEQYF. The CDR3 nucleotides are TGTGCCAGCAGCCCGGACAGGACCGTAACCTACGAGCAGTACTTC. Full variable domain (remainder filled in from reference TRBV7-2 and TRBJ2-7): GAGVSQSPSNKVTEKGKDVELRCDPISGHTALYWYRQSLGQGLEFLIYFQGNSAPDKSGLPSDRFSAERTGGSVSTLTIQRTQQEDSAVYLCASSPDRTVTYEQYFGPGTRLTVT.

The V and J genes are TRBV30 and TRBJ1-6; the match to TRBD1 covers 8 bases. The length of the CDR3 is 13 residues. Germline assignment: CDR1 GTSNPN and CDR2 SVGIG (reference sequence). V lost 7 bases to trimming and J lost 9 bases; unmatched junction nucleotides: 8. This CDR3 is CASRTGIGSPLHF. CDR3 in DNA: TGTGCCTCGAGGACAGGGATTGGTTCACCCCTCCACTTT.

The CDR3 DNA reads TGTGCCTGGAGTCCAACAGGGCGAGTGGGGAGTAATTCACCCCTCCACTTT. Protein sequence: CAWSPTGRVGSNSPLHF. The gene calls are TRBV30 and TRBJ1-6, with D possibly being TRBD1 (6 bases). From germline, CDR1 is GTSNPN and CDR2 SVGIG (reference sequence). This CDR3 region has 17 residues. V shed 2 bases and J shed 6 bases, with 20 bases lying between them.

The rearrangement joins TRBV4-1 to TRBJ2-5; D unclear. The CDR3 has 13 amino acids. V lost 2 bases and J 5 bases, leaving 9 bases between the germline ends. Germline V gene lookup returns CDR1 MGHRA and CDR2 YSYEKL. CDR3 sequence (DNA): TGCGCCAGCAGCCAACTAATCCCGGAGACCCAGTACTTC. It codes for CASSQLIPETQYF.

As to this clone: Its ends do not fully match the called genes, so a read error is possible. The rearrangement uses TRBV11-2 and TRBJ2-1, with D perhaps matching TRBD1 (5 bases). The CDR3 length is 12 residues. Per germline, CDR1 SGHAT and CDR2 FQNNGV. CDR3: CASSLETGPRVF. DNA of the CDR3: TGTGCCAGCAGCCTAGAAACAGGACCCAGAGTCTTC. Complete variable domain (other parts from reference TRBV11-2 and TRBJ2-1): EAGVAQSPRYKIIEKRQSVAFWCNPISGHATLYWYQQILGQGPKLLIQFQNNGVVDDSQLPKDRFSAERLKGVDSTLKIQPAKLEDSAVYLCASSLETGPRVFGPGTRLTVL.

This clone was seen just once. DNA for the CDR3: TGCAGCGTTGGGGAGTCGGTGACGTCTAACTATGGCTACACCTTC. Protein: CSVGESVTSNYGYTF. The chain combines TRBV29-1 with TRBJ1-2, with D hard to call. V was cut by 4 bases and J by 0 bases, with 15 bases left in between. Per the germline V gene, CDR1 is SQVTM and CDR2 is ANQGSEA. The length of the CDR3 is 15 residues.

V usage is TRBV7-6 and J usage is TRBJ2-7; D might be TRBD1 (6 bases). The CDR3 totals 14 residues. V lost 5 bases, J lost 0 bases, and 11 bases lay in between. Germline assignment: CDR1 SGHVS and CDR2 FNYEAQ. The CDR3 DNA sequence: TGTGCCAGCAGCGCCGACAGGTCCTCCTACGAGCAGTACTTC. Translation gives CASSADRSSYEQYF.

This sequence joins TRBV28 and TRBJ2-7, with D perhaps TRBD2 (5 bases). The V end lost 5 bases, the J end lost 0 bases, and 17 bases lay between the germline ends. The CDR3 has 16 residues. Germline values: CDR1 MDHEN, CDR2 SYDVKM. The CDR3, as DNA: TGTGCCAGCAGTACCCAGAGGGAGATAGGCTCCTACGAGCAGTACTTC. As protein: CASSTQREIGSYEQYF.

The chain carries TRBV5-4 and TRBJ1-3, with no clear D. This CDR3 has 13 amino acids. CDR1 and CDR2 (germline): SGHNT, YYREEE (reference sequence). Trimming took off 4 bases at V and 1 base at J, with 6 bases between the two ends. CDR3 loop: CASSRSSGNTIYF. CDR3 nucleotide sequence: TGTGCCAGCAGCCGTAGTTCTGGAAACACCATATATTTT.

This clone was detected once. The chain has TRBV28 and TRBJ2-2, with D tentatively TRBD1 (6 bases). V lost 3 bases and J lost 7, with 12 bases in between. This CDR3 region has 14 residues. Per the germline V gene, CDR1 is MDHEN and CDR2 is SYDVKM. The CDR3 protein is CASSFWSGVGELFF. CDR3 nucleotides: TGTGCCAGCAGTTTTTGGTCAGGGGTCGGGGAGCTGTTTTTT.